The TCR beta chain described here comes from a study of CD8+CD57+ T cells in acquired aplastic anemia. Across the whole study: DNA from sorted CD4+ and CD8+ cells averaged 3.2 ug. Findings of the study overall: Between the patient and control groups, CD8+ Simpson's diversity did not differ significantly.

As concerns this clonotype: Its antigen remains unidentified.

The CDR3 contains 13 residues. V gave up 5 bases and J gave up 1 base, with 8 bases separating them. Germline V gene lookup returns CDR1 SGHVT and CDR2 SQSDAQ. Profiles of TCR beta VDJ and CDR3 were generated from a genomic DNA template. TCRdb processed the reads anew with MiXCR; each CDR3 protein has one entry. Here the sample spans some 170,000 distinct CDR3 sequences, around 50% being singletons. Before being chosen for sequencing, patients had shown CD8+CD57+ cell expansion by flow cytometry. As a group, the patients uniformly had severe acquired aplastic anemia. No therapy had been given to the patients at the time of blood sampling.

Sequencing was done on a sample of sorted CD4+, CD8+, or CD8+CD57+ T cells (not recorded which) from PBMCs. The V gene is TRBV7-4, the J gene TRBJ1-1; D is unclear. The TCR was taken from a human donor with aplastic anemia. The CDR3 nucleotides are TGTGCCAGCAGCGTAGGTCCGAACACTGAAGCTTTCTTT. Translating it yields CASSVGPNTEAFF.